The 27 T cell receptor beta chains listed next were all sequenced from one sample in a study of blood T cell repertoires in COVID-19. Some clones are missing from TCRdb's copy, which holds only in-frame ones; the method was immunoSEQ multiplex PCR. The sample holds about 230,000 clones, 84% seen once. Sequencing was done on a sample of peripheral blood. Receptors originate from a woman aged 40 to 50 who had recovered from COVID-19.

CDR3 loop: CASRLYRTAQETQYF. CDR3 coding DNA: TGTGCCAGCAGATTATATAGGACAGCCCAAGAGACCCAGTACTTC. This chain uses TRBV5-4 with TRBJ2-5, with D maybe TRBD1 (6 bases). The germline V gene has CDR1 SGHNT and CDR2 YYREEE (reference sequence). The V and J ends lost 5 bases and 1 base respectively, with 15 bases between them. The CDR3 loop spans 15 amino acids.

This chain uses TRBV5-4 with TRBJ2-4; D might be TRBD2 (5 bases). The ends were cut back, 0 bases at V and 8 bases at J, with 12 bases in the middle. Germline V lookup: CDR1 SGHNT, CDR2 YYREEE (reference sequence). This CDR3 is 14 amino acids long. CDR3 loop: CASSLGGQEDIQYF. The CDR3 DNA sequence: TGTGCCAGCAGCTTGGGCGGGCAGGAGGACATTCAGTACTTC.

V and J are TRBV4-2 and TRBJ1-4, with a tentative D call TRBD1 (6 bases). The germline V gene encodes CDR1 LGHNA and CDR2 YNFKEQ. V was shortened by 4 bases and J by 3 bases, with 15 bases between the two germline ends. The CDR3 covers 16 residues. The CDR3 here is CASSLVGGEANEKLFF. The CDR3 DNA sequence: TGTGCCAGCAGCCTTGTAGGGGGAGAGGCTAATGAAAAACTGTTTTTT.

The J gene is TRBJ2-3, the V gene TRBV7-9, with D possibly matching TRBD1 (5 bases). V was trimmed by 4 bases and J by 0 bases, leaving 17 bases between them. The V gene's germline CDR1 is SEHNR and CDR2 FQNEAQ (reference sequence). The CDR3 spans 17 residues. Here the CDR3 reads CASSSRPRQSSTDTQYF. The CDR3 nucleotides are TGTGCCAGCAGCTCCCGCCCCAGACAGTCGAGCACAGATACGCAGTATTTT.

This rearrangement joins TRBV7-2 to TRBJ2-3, with TRBD1 as a possible D gene (7 bases). This CDR3 is 14 amino acids long. CDR1 is SGHTA, CDR2 FQGNSA, per germline. Trimming stripped 5 bases from V and 6 bases from J, with 15 bases between. For the CDR3, the DNA is TGTGCCAGCAGCCCCAGGGGGGTTCTGGATACGCAGTATTTT. This codes for CASSPRGVLDTQYF.

The genes are TRBV28 and TRBJ1-5; TRBD1 agrees at 8 bases. Germline V gene data show CDR1 as MDHEN and CDR2 as SYDVKM. The CDR3 has 13 amino acids. Trimming at V came to 6 bases and at J to 6 bases, leaving 4 bases not matched to a gene. The CDR3 DNA follows: TGTGCCAGCAGACGGACAGGGACTCAGCCCCAGCATTTT. Translation gives CASRRTGTQPQHF.

CDR3 DNA: TGTGCCACCGCGGGATCTCCCTCGGAAATAAATTCACCCCTCCACTTT. It codes for CATAGSPSEINSPLHF. The chain combines TRBV15 with TRBJ1-6; D unclear. This CDR3 spans 16 amino acids. V was clipped by 8 bases and J by 7 bases, with 21 bases between them. Germline CDR1 is LNHNV and CDR2 is YYDKDF (reference sequence).

The gene calls are TRBV28 and TRBJ1-1, with 7 bases lining up with TRBD1. With V trimmed by 5 bases and J by 1 base, 4 bases remained unmatched. This CDR3 has 14 residues. From germline, CDR1 is MDHEN and CDR2 SYDVKM. The CDR3 region has the DNA TGTGCCAGCAGTCCCGCAGGGGGGAACACTGAAGCTTTCTTT. Its protein is CASSPAGGNTEAFF.

This clone was detected a few times. V usage is TRBV6-5 and J usage is TRBJ2-7, with 7 bases lining up with TRBD1. J gave up 2 bases and V 2 bases, and 6 bases lay outside the gene matches. The germline V gene has CDR1 MNHEY and CDR2 SVGAGI. The CDR3 spans 15 residues. CDR3 sequence: CASSYNRDSTYEQYF. For the CDR3, the DNA is TGTGCCAGCAGTTACAACCGGGACAGTACCTACGAGCAGTACTTC.

This clone was seen just once. V is TRBV29-1 and J is TRBJ1-2; 11 nucleotides line up with TRBD1. The length of the CDR3 is 12 residues. From germline, CDR1 is SQVTM and CDR2 ANQGSEA. V gave up 3 bases and J gave up 8 bases; unmatched junction bases: 2. The CDR3 sequence is CSVDGDRGGYTF. The CDR3 DNA reads TGCAGCGTTGATGGGGACAGGGGGGGCTACACCTTC.

This CDR3 reads CASSVQWGPTDTQYF. The CDR3 nucleotides are TGTGCCAGCAGCGTTCAGTGGGGGCCCACAGATACGCAGTATTTT. The chain is built from TRBV9 and TRBJ2-3, with D possibly matching TRBD1 (6 bases). Trimming removed 2 bases from V and 2 bases from J, with 12 bases in between. The CDR3 length is 15 residues. The V gene's germline CDR1 is SGDLS and CDR2 YYNGEE.

This clone was counted a single time. The rearrangement joins TRBV5-5 to TRBJ2-7; 7 bases are a match to TRBD2. CDR3 size: 14 residues. J gave up 3 bases and V 0 bases, and 3 bases lay outside the gene matches. Germline CDR1 is SGHKS and CDR2 is YYEKEE (reference sequence). In DNA, the CDR3 is TGTGCCAGCAGCTTGGCCGCGGGGGACTACGAGCAGTACTTC. The encoded protein is CASSLAAGDYEQYF.

The chain couples TRBV10-3 to TRBJ2-5; D is possibly TRBD1 (6 bases). Deletions cut 5 bases from V and 1 base from J, with 14 bases between. Germline CDR1 is ENHRY and CDR2 is SYGVKD. This CDR3 comprises 15 residues. The CDR3 loop is CAISRGEGGQETQYF. Here the CDR3 DNA reads TGTGCCATCAGTAGAGGTGAAGGGGGCCAAGAGACCCAGTACTTC.

J is TRBJ1-2 and V is TRBV12-3 or TRBV12-4, with 8 positions matching TRBD1. This CDR3 region has 12 residues. With V trimmed by 6 bases and J by 7 bases, 4 bases remained unmatched. CDR3 amino acids: CASRLTGAGYTF. CDR3 DNA: TGTGCCAGCAGGCTGACAGGGGCTGGCTACACCTTC.

The V and J genes are TRBV5-1 and TRBJ1-1, with 9 bases matching TRBD1. Germline V gene lookup returns CDR1 SGHRS and CDR2 YFSETQ. After removal of 7 bases from V and 7 bases from J, the junction contained 8 bases not matched to a gene. This CDR3 is built from 13 residues. CDR3 amino acids: CASGPGQGFEAFF. The CDR3 DNA is TGCGCCAGCGGACCGGGACAGGGTTTTGAAGCTTTCTTT.

V and J are TRBV11-2 and TRBJ2-3, with unresolved D. V lost 0 bases and J lost 8, with 12 bases in between. Germline values: CDR1 SGHAT, CDR2 FQNNGV. The CDR3 sequence is 14 residues long. Written as DNA, the CDR3 is TGTGCCAGCAGCTTAGATCGCAGTTTTGGTACGCAGTATTTT. The encoded protein is CASSLDRSFGTQYF.

The rearrangement uses TRBV28 and TRBJ2-6; TRBD2 matches 8 bases. CDR1 and CDR2 (germline): MDHEN, SYDVKM. V was clipped by 4 bases and J by 5 bases; unmatched bases: 10. The CDR3 contains 17 residues. The CDR3 here is CASSSNRGGLWANVLTF. CDR3 nucleotides: TGTGCCAGCAGTTCCAACCGGGGGGGCCTCTGGGCCAACGTCCTGACTTTC.

To note about this clone: Other DNA sequences within the sample encode an identical CDR3. The chain couples TRBV7-9 to TRBJ1-1, with a tentative D call TRBD1 (6 bases). The germline V gene encodes CDR1 SEHNR and CDR2 FQNEAQ (reference sequence). V was cut by 5 bases and J by 0 bases, with 10 bases left in between. The CDR3 loop spans 14 amino acids. The chain's CDR3 is CASSATGVNTEAFF. CDR3 in DNA: TGTGCCAGCAGCGCGACAGGCGTGAACACTGAAGCTTTCTTT. Full variable domain (missing parts from reference TRBV7-9 and TRBJ1-1): DTGVSQNPRHKITKRGQNVTFRCDPISEHNRLYWYRQTLGQGPEFLTYFQNEAQLEKSRLLSDRFSAERPKGSFSTLEIQRTEQGDSAMYLCASSATGVNTEAFFGQGTRLTVV.

The chain carries TRBV19 and TRBJ1-1; 7 nucleotides match TRBD1. The CDR3 is made up of 14 amino acids. Germline trimming cut 7 bases from V and 1 base from J; bases unmatched to any gene: 6. The germline V gene encodes CDR1 LNHDA and CDR2 SQIVND (reference sequence). DNA for the CDR3: TGTGCCAGTATAGACAGGGCGTCGAACACTGAAGCTTTCTTT. Amino acids: CASIDRASNTEAFF.

A remark on this clone: Distinct nucleotide sequences in the sample also encode this CDR3. The gene calls are TRBV19 and TRBJ1-4, with a tentative D call TRBD1 (6 bases). Germline CDR1 reads LNHDA; CDR2 reads SQIVND (reference sequence). V was pared by 6 bases and J by 0 bases, with 8 bases between. The CDR3 is 14 residues long. CDR3 sequence reads: CASRRTATNEKLFF. DNA for the CDR3: TGTGCCAGTAGAAGGACAGCAACTAATGAAAAACTGTTTTTT. The complete variable domain, with remaining parts taken from reference TRBV19 and TRBJ1-4, reads DGGITQSPKYLFRKEGQNVTLSCEQNLNHDAMYWYRQDPGQGLRLIYYSQIVNDFQKGDIAEGYSVSREKKESFPLTVTSAQKNPTAFYLCASRRTATNEKLFFGSGTQLSVL.

The rearrangement links TRBV3-1 (or the pseudogene TRBV3-2) to TRBJ2-5; a possible D gene is TRBD2 (6 bases). The CDR3 has 14 residues. Germline CDR1 LGHDT, CDR2 YNNKEL (reference sequence). V gave up 0 bases and J gave up 4 bases, with 9 bases separating them. Here the CDR3 DNA reads TGTGCCAGCAGCCAAGACCCTAGCGTAGAGACCCAGTACTTC. As protein: CASSQDPSVETQYF.

The CDR3 region has the DNA TGTGCCAGCACCTCCCCGCGGGGGGGCAAGATTAGCACAGATACGCAGTATTTT. Its protein product is CASTSPRGGKISTDTQYF. This chain links TRBV5-4 with TRBJ2-3; TRBD2 agrees at 9 bases. Germline V gene sequence: CDR1 SGHNT, CDR2 YYREEE (reference sequence). The CDR3 covers 18 residues. The V and J ends lost 6 bases and 0 bases, in that order; junction bases with no gene match: 14.

The chain employs TRBV12-3 or TRBV12-4 and TRBJ2-1; 7 nucleotides agree with TRBD1. This CDR3 region has 12 residues. V dropped 6 bases and J dropped 6; count of bases not matched to a gene: 2. CDR3 nucleotide sequence: TGTGCCAGCAGGACAGGGCCCAATGAGCAGTTCTTC. Translating it yields CASRTGPNEQFF.

The chain combines TRBV24-1 with TRBJ2-3, with 10 bases that match TRBD1. With V trimmed by 6 bases and J by 1 base, 12 bases remained unmatched. The CDR3 extends over 18 amino acids. Germline CDR1 KGHDR, CDR2 SFDVKD. The chain's CDR3 is CATSTGQGILQGTDTQYF. The CDR3 bases are TGTGCCACCAGTACGGGACAGGGGATTTTGCAAGGCACAGATACGCAGTATTTT.

This clone was found a few times. The chain carries TRBV5-6 and TRBJ1-5, with TRBD1 identical over 8 bases. With V trimmed by 2 bases and J by 5 bases, 6 bases remained unmatched. CDR1 and CDR2 from the germline V gene are SGHDT and YYEEEE. This CDR3 is 15 amino acids long. The CDR3 DNA sequence: TGTGCCAGCAGCTTTTGGGGGACAGGCCATCAGCCCCAGCATTTT. It yields the protein CASSFWGTGHQPQHF. Supplemented by reference TRBV5-6 and TRBJ1-5, the full variable domain reads DAGVTQSPTHLIKTRGQQVTLRCSPKSGHDTVSWYQQALGQGPQFIFQYYEEEERQRGNFPDRFSGHQFPNYSSELNVNALLLGDSALYLCASSFWGTGHQPQHFGDGTRLSIL.

This sequence joins TRBV5-1 and TRBJ1-2; TRBD1 aligns across 8 bases. Losses at the gene ends were 3 bases for V and 6 bases for J; bases not matched to a gene: 7. In germline, CDR1 is SGHRS, CDR2 YFSETQ. The CDR3 is 14 amino acids. DNA of the CDR3: TGCGCCAGCAGCTCGGACAGGGCCGGTGATGGCTACACCTTC. Residues: CASSSDRAGDGYTF.

The rearrangement joins TRBV28 to TRBJ1-4, with TRBD1 as a possible D gene (6 bases). The CDR3 extends over 14 amino acids. Looked up from germline, CDR1 is MDHEN and CDR2 is SYDVKM. V lost 2 bases to trimming and J lost 7 bases, with 11 bases between them. CDR3 amino acids: CASSLKTGTEKLFF. CDR3 nucleotide sequence: TGTGCCAGCAGTTTAAAGACAGGAACTGAAAAACTGTTTTTT. Drawing the rest from reference TRBV28 and TRBJ1-4, the complete variable domain is DVKVTQSSRYLVKRTGEKVFLECVQDMDHENMFWYRQDPGLGLRLIYFSYDVKMKEKGDIPEGYSVSREKKERFSLILESASTNQTSMYLCASSLKTGTEKLFFGSGTQLSVL.